This TCR beta chain originates from a study of chemoradiotherapy in HPV16-positive cancers (dated 2022 in TCRdb). Looking at the study overall: Functional T-cell assays on cells from a couple of HPV16-positive patients defined candidate HPV-specific T-cell clones and common TCR motifs. Whether T-cell immunity against the HPV oncoproteins E6 and E7 changes during chemoradiotherapy and whether survival is affected by this immunity were examined in the study. The candidate HPV-specific TCRs and motifs were subsequently tracked in TCR repertoires obtained from approximately 91 patients with HPV-related cancers.

Repertoires were sampled repeatedly over the course of chemoradiotherapy so that clonal expansion in the tumor microenvironment could be followed. As to this clone: No antigen is known for it. No qualities accompany the bases; no much larger clone lies one base away.

The paper as a whole reports these results and caveats: The survival association was reported for HPV16-positive patients, and the functional definition of HPV-specific T cells was derived from only two HPV16-positive patients. Among HPV16-positive patients, expansion of HPV-responsive T cells during chemoradiotherapy was associated with better recurrence-free survival. Expansion of candidate HPV-specific clones and E7-related TCR motifs was observed in the tumor microenvironment during treatment, whereas no such expansion was observed for non-HPV-specific T cells.

As encoded in the germline V gene, CDR1 is SQVTM while CDR2 is ANQGSEA. V sheds 1 base and J sheds 8 bases, leaving 20 bases between their ends. The CDR3 has 15 amino acids, counting the end cysteine and phenylalanine. Only CDR3 DNA is held: 45 bases, read in frame from base 1. The protocol used for the library was the immunoSEQ multiplex PCR assay. Not all clones reach the TCRdb copy of this immuneACCESS table, which keeps in-frame sequences only. Checked studies attribute under half of the gap to unresolved V genes and leave the rest unexplained. This sample holds approximately 27,000 clones; around 84% were observed only once. The ten largest clones take up 5% to 7% of the sample.

Here the chain combines TRBV29-1 and TRBJ1-2, and possibly TRBD1, on 6 matching bases. The material sequenced was blood, taken from a patient who underwent chemoradiotherapy. The source of this sequence is a human donor with HPV-associated anogenital cancer. The nucleotide sequence is given as TGCAGCGTTGAAGGCGCGAGGGCGGGGGCCGAGGGCTACACCTTC. Its protein product is CSVEGARAGAEGYTF.